By share of the sample, the clone carrying this T cell receptor beta chain is medium-sized. Its antigen is undetermined. The CDR3 is 14 amino acids. Germline lookup yields CDR1 LNHNV and CDR2 YYDKDF (reference sequence). With 6 bases clipped from V and 5 bases from J, the junction kept 9 bases outside the gene matches. The record originates from a study of response to subunit inactivated influenza vaccine. Study results and limitations: Authors proposed each seasonal influenza vaccination draws in few new T cells.

TCRdb independently ran MiXCR on the RT-PCR reads; one entry per CDR3 protein. The sample lists approximately 500,000 distinct CDR3 sequences; roughly 23% were seen once. These records were also assigned to another study, of T cells expressing NK-cell markers. Per that paper: Beta-chain TCR cDNA was generated via 5'RACE template switching with UMIs. Most of the eight sequenced donors were HCMV-seropositive; one was seronegative. Dominant NKG2C+ clonotypes made up roughly 1.0-7.0% of CD8+ T cells in roughly six donors. There were a few donors in whom these clonotypes also led the CD3+CD56-NKG2C+ fraction.

The chain uses TRBV15 and TRBJ2-5; 7 bases fit TRBD2. Sequences were derived from CD4+ T cells sorted from PBMCs, sampled roughly 12 days after vaccination. The source is a man aged 50 to 59 who received an inactivated influenza vaccine. CDR3 DNA sequence: TGTGCCACCAGTGGGAGGGGAGGATCGGAGACCCAGTACTTC. Encoded protein: CATSGRGGSETQYF.